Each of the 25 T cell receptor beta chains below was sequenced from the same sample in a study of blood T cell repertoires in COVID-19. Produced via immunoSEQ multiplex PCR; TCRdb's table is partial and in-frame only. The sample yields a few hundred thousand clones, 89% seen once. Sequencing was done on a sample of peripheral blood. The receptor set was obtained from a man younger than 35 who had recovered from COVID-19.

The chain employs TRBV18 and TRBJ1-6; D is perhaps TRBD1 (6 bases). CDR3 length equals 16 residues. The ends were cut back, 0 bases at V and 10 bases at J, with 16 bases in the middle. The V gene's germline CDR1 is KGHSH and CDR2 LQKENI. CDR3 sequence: CASSPPGAGVGSPLHF. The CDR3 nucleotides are TGTGCCAGCTCACCACCGGGGGCAGGGGTTGGGTCACCCCTCCACTTT.

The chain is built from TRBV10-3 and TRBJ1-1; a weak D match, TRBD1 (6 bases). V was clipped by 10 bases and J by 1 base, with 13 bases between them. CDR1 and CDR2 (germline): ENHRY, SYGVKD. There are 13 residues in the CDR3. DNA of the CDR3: TGTGCCACCTCAGGGGATCGGAACACTGAAGCTTTCTTT. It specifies CATSGDRNTEAFF.

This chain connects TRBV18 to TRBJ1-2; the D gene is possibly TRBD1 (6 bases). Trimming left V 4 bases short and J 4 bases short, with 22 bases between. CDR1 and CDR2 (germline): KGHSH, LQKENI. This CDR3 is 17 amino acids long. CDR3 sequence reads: CASSRLWSQTGPYGYTF. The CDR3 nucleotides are TGTGCCAGCTCACGCCTCTGGTCCCAGACAGGTCCCTATGGCTACACCTTC.

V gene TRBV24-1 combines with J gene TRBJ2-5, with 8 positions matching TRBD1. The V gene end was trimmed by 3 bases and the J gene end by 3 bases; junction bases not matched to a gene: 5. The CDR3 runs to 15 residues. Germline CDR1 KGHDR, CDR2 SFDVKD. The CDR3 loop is CATSDRTGPKETQYF. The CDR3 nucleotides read TGTGCCACCAGTGATCGGACAGGGCCCAAAGAGACCCAGTACTTC.

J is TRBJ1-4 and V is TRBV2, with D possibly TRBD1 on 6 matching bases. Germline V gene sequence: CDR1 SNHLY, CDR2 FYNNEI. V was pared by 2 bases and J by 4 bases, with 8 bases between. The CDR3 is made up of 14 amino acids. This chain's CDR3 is CASSEQGINEKLFF. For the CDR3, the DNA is TGTGCCAGCAGTGAACAGGGGATTAATGAAAAACTGTTTTTT.

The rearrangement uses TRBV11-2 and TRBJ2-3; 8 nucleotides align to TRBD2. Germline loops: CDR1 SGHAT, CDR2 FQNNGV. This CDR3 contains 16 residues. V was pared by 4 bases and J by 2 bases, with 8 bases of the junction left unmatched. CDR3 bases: TGTGCCAGCAGCTCAGCAGAGCGGGGGATCACAGATACGCAGTATTTT. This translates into CASSSAERGITDTQYF.

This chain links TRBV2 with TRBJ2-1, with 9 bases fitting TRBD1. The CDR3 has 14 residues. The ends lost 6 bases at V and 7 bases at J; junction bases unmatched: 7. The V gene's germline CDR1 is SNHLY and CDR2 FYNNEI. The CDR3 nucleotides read TGTGCCAGCAGGGGACAGGGTGGAACAAATGAGCAGTTCTTC. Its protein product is CASRGQGGTNEQFF.

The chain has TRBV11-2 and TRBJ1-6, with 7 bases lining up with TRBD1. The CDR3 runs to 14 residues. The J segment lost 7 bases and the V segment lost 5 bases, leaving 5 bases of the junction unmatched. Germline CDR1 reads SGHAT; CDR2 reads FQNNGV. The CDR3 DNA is TGTGCCAGCAGCCCCACAGGGGCCAATTCACCCCTCCACTTT. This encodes CASSPTGANSPLHF.

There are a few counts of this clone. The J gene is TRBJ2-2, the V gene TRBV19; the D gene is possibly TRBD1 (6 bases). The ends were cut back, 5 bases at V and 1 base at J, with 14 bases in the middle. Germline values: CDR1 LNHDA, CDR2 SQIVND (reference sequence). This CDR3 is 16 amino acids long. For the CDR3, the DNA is TGTGCCAGTAGTCCTTATACAGGGAGGAACACCGGGGAGCTGTTTTTT. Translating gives CASSPYTGRNTGELFF.

The DNA for the CDR3 is TGTGCCAGCAGCTTACTAGCACGGGTAGGGGAGACCCAGTACTTC. Translated: CASSLLARVGETQYF. The rearrangement links TRBV5-6 to TRBJ2-5, with D possibly TRBD2 on 6 matching bases. Germline lookup yields CDR1 SGHDT and CDR2 YYEEEE. V was pared by 2 bases and J by 5 bases, with 16 bases between. The CDR3 runs to 15 residues.

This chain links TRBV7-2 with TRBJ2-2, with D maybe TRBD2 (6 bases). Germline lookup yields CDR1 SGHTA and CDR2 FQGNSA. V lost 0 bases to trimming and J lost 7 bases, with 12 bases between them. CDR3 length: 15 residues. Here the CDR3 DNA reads TGTGCCAGCAGCTTAGCGACTAGACGGGTCGGGGAGCTGTTTTTT. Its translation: CASSLATRRVGELFF.

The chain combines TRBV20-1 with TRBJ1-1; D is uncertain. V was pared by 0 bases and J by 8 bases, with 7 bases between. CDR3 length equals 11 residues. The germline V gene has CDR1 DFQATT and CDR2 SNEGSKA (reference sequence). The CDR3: CSARDPVEAFF. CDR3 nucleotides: TGCAGTGCTAGAGACCCAGTCGAAGCTTTCTTT.

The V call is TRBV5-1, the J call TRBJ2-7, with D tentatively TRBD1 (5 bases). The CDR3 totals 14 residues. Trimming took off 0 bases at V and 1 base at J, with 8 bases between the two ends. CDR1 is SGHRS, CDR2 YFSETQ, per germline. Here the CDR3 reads CASSLGQQSYEQYF. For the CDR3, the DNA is TGCGCCAGCAGCTTGGGACAGCAGTCCTACGAGCAGTACTTC.

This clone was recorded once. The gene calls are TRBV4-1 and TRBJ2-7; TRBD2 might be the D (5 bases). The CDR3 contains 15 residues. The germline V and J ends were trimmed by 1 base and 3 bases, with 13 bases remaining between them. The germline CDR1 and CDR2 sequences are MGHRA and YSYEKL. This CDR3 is CASSQGLSGYYEQYF. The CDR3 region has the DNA TGCGCCAGCAGCCAAGGTCTGTCGGGATACTACGAGCAGTACTTC.

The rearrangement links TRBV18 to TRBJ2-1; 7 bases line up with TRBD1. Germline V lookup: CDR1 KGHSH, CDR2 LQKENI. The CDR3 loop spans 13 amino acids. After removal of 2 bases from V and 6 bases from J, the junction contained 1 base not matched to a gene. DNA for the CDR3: TGTGCCAGCTCACCAAGGACAGGCAATGAGCAGTTCTTC. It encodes CASSPRTGNEQFF.

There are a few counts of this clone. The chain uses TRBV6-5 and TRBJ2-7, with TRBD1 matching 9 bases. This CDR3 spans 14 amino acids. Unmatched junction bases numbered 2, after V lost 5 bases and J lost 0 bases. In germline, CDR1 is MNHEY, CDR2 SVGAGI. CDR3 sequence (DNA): TGTGCCAGCAGTCGGACAGGGGTCTCCTACGAGCAGTACTTC. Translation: CASSRTGVSYEQYF.

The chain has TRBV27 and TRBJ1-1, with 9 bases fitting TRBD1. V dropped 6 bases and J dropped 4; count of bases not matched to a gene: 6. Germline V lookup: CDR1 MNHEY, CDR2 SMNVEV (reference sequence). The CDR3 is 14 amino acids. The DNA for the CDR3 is TGTGCCAGCAGGGCACAGGGGGCTAGCACTGAAGCTTTCTTT. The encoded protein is CASRAQGASTEAFF.

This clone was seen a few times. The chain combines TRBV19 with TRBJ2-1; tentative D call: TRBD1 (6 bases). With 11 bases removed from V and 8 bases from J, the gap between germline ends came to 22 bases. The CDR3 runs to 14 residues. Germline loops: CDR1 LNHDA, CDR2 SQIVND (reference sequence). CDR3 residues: CAVGVTGFFDEQFF. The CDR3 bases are TGTGCCGTCGGCGTGACAGGATTTTTCGATGAGCAGTTCTTC.

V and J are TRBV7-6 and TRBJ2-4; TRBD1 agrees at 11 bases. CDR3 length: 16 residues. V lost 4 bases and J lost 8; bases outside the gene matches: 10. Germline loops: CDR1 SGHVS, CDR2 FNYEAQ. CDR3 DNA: TGTGCCAGCAGCTCCGCGGGGAGGGGACAGGGGGACATTCAGTACTTC. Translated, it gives CASSSAGRGQGDIQYF.

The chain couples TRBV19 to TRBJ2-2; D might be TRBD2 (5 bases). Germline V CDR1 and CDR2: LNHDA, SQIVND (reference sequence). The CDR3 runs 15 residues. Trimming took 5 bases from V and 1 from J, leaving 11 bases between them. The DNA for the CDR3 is TGTGCCAGTAGTCCCACGGCGGGGAACACCGGGGAGCTGTTTTTT. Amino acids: CASSPTAGNTGELFF.

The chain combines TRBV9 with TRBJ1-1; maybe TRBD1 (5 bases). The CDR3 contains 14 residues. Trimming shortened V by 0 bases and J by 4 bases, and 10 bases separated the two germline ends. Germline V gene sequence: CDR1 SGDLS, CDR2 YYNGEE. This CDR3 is CASSVDGGGTEAFF. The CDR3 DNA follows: TGTGCCAGCAGCGTAGATGGGGGAGGCACTGAAGCTTTCTTT.

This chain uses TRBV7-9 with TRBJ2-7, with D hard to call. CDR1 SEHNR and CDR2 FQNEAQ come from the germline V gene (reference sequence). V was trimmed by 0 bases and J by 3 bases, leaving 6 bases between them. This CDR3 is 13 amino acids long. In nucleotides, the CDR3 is TGTGCCAGCAGCTTAGCCCCGGTCTACGAGCAGTACTTC. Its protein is CASSLAPVYEQYF.

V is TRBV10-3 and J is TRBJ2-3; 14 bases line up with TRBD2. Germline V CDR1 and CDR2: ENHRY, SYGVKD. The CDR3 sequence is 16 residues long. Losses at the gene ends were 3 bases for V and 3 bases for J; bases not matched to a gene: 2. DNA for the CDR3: TGTGCCATCAGTGACGGGACTAGCGGGGGAACAGATACGCAGTATTTT. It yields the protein CAISDGTSGGTDTQYF.

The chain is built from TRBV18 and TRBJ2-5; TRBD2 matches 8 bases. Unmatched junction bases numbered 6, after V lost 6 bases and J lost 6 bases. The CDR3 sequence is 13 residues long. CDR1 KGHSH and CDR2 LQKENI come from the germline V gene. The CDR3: CASSPGLAKTQYF. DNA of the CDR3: TGTGCCAGCTCTCCAGGACTAGCAAAGACCCAGTACTTC.

In DNA form, the CDR3 reads TGTGCCAGCAGCTCTCGCGGGGGGGGACTTACCTACGAGCAGTACTTC. Its protein product is CASSSRGGGLTYEQYF. This chain links TRBV11-2 with TRBJ2-7; TRBD2 aligns across 9 bases. This CDR3 has 16 residues. J was trimmed by 2 bases and V by 4 bases; bases with no gene match: 9. Germline V gene lookup returns CDR1 SGHAT and CDR2 FQNNGV.